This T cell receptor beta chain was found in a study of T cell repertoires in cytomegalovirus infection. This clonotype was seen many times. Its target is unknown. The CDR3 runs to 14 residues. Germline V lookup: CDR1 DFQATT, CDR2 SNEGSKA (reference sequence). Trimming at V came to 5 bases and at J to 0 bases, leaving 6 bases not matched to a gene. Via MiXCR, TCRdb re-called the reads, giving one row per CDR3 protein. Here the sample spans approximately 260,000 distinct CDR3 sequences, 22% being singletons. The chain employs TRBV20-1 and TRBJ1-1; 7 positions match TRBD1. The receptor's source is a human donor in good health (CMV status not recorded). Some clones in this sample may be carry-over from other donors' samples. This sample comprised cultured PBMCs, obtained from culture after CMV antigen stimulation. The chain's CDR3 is CSARRGQMNTEAFF. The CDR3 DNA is TGCAGTGCTCGAAGGGGACAGATGAACACTGAAGCTTTCTTT.